Described below is a single TCR beta chain sequence and its context. Its antigen is unknown. No base quality values were provided; no much bigger clone lies one nucleotide off. Participants in the prospective study were aged roughly 18 to 100 years, lived in over 20 United States geographic areas, and enrolled through a virtual design. To assign participants to cohorts, the prospective study relied on clinical history that participants themselves reported in a screening survey and a study questionnaire. Recovered participants in ImmuneRACE Cohort 3 were defined by two consecutive negative NP/OP PCR tests, clearance by a healthcare professional, or resolution of symptoms. In the prospective study, whole blood, serum and a nasopharyngeal or oropharyngeal swab were collected from each participant by mobile phlebotomists. Additional blood draws and questionnaires over a 2-month period could optionally be provided by prospective study participants. Prospective study blood samples were shipped either frozen or at room temperature before DNA extraction.

This specimen belongs to a study of blood T cell repertoires in COVID-19 (dated by TCRdb to the early 2020s). In terms of the full investigation: Samples from collaborators originated in the United States, Italy and Spain and spanned both the acute and convalescent phases of COVID-19. The sample metadata nearly always contained a de-identified subject ID, COVID-19 status, age in years and sex. The samples were drawn from the first 160 participants of the ongoing ImmuneRACE study and from more than 1,000 subjects provided by 6 global collaborators. The prospective study material was composed of cDNA or gDNA derived from T cells, B-cell-depleted T cells, or PBMCs. Subjects who had been exposed to COVID-19, were actively infected with it, or had recovered from it provided the deeply sampled blood TCRbeta repertoires that made up the dataset. The repertoires were released in a freely available public database meant as a resource for research on the immune response to SARS-CoV-2. Where available, HLA class I and class II types were obtained from metadata supplied by the sample provider rather than from assay-based typing. On the study overall, not on this receptor specifically: The quantity of clinical and demographic metadata differed by source and by participant and was supplied without curation.

TCRbeta CDR3 regions were amplified from genomic DNA using the immunoSEQ Assay, a bias-controlled multiplex PCR. The authors' analysis ran thus. Nucleated cell counts per sample were estimated from amplification of reference gene primers within the assay. To quantify the absolute abundance of each unique TCRbeta CDR3 rearrangement, sequence reads were collapsed and filtered. For each sample, productive Simpson clonality was calculated as the square root of Simpson's diversity index over productive rearrangements. TCRdb took over this immuneACCESS table, retaining in-frame rearrangements with V and J assigned. Such tables are incomplete; in checked studies, under half of the missing clones stem from an unresolved V gene, and the remainder is unexplained. V and J calls plus clone size are reproduced from that table; the DNA served to infer D and trimming. The sample contains some 400,000 clones, 85% to 90% of them found a single time. The top ten clonotypes cover more than 0.95% of the sample.

The sequenced material came from PBMCs or T cells enriched from blood (not recorded which). This sequence originates from a man aged 25 to 45 who had recovered from COVID-19.

The CDR3: CAAYPRWGQPQHF. The DNA sequence reads TGTGCCGCATACCCCCGTTGGGGCCAGCCCCAGCATTTT. The chain is made from TRBV24-1 and TRBJ1-5; matching of 5 bases hints at TRBD1 as the D gene. The germline V gene gives CDR1 as KGHDR and CDR2 as SFDVKD. The CDR3 goes from the cysteine to the phenylalanine over 13 residues. The only DNA kept is the CDR3, 39 bases in frame from the first base. V loses 12 bases of germline sequence and J loses 7 bases, and the interval between the two ends is 18 bases.